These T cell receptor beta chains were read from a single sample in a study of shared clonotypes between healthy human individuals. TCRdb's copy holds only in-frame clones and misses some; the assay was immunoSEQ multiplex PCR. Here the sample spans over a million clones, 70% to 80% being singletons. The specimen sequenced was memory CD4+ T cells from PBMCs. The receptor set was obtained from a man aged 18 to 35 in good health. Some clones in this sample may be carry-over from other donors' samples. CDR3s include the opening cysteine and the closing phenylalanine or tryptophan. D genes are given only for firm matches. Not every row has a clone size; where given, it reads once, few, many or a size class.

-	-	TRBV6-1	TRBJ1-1	TGTGCCAGCAGTGTCAGGGAAGCCTCGAACACTGAAGCTTTCTTT	CASSVREASNTEAFF
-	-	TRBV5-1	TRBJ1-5	TGCGCCAGCAGCTTAACCGGGGAACAGCCCCAGCATTTT	CASSLTGEQPQHF
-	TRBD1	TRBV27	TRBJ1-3	TGTGCCAGCAGTCCTACAGGGGGCCCTGGGGACACCATATATTTT	CASSPTGGPGDTIYF
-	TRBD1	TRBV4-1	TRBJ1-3	TGCGCCAGCAGCCAATCCGGGACAGGGGTGACAGGAAACACCATATATTTT	CASSQSGTGVTGNTIYF
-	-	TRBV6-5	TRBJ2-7	TGTGCCAGCAGTTACTCGAATCAGCCTTCCTACGAGCAGTACTTC	CASSYSNQPSYEQYF
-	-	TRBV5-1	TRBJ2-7	TGCGCCAGCAGCGACTCTATCGGCGAGCAGTACTTC	CASSDSIGEQYF
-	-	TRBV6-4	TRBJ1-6	TGTGCCAGCAGCGCACAGGGAGAGGGAAATTCACCCCTCCACTTT	CASSAQGEGNSPLHF
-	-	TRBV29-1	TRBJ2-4	TGCAGCGTGATCCCCGGGAGAAGCGGTCTAGCCAAAAACATTCAGTACTTC	CSVIPGRSGLAKNIQYF
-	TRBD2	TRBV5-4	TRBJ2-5	TGTGCCAGCAGCAAAGGAGGAGCGGGAGAGGAGACCCAGTACTTC	CASSKGGAGEETQYF
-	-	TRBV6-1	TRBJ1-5	TGTGCCAGCAGTGAAGGACAAACCAATCAGCCCCAGCATTTT	CASSEGQTNQPQHF
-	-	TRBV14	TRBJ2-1	TGTGCCAGCAGCCAAGACTGGGGGGTAGCCTACAATGAGCAGTTCTTC	CASSQDWGVAYNEQFF
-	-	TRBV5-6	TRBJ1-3	TGTGCCAGCAGCTCCGCGGGGGCATCACACGGAAACACCATATATTTT	CASSSAGASHGNTIYF
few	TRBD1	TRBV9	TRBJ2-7	TGTGCCAGCAGCGTAGGGGGACAGGAGACCTACGAGCAGTACTTC	CASSVGGQETYEQYF
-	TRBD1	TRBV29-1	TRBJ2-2	TGCAGCGTCCGGGACAGGCGGAACACCGGGGAGCTGTTTTTT	CSVRDRRNTGELFF
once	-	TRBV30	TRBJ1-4	TGTGCCTGCTCCCAAAGAGGTGAAAAACTGTTTTTT	CACSQRGEKLFF
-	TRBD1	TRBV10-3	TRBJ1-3	TGTGCCATCAGCCGGACAGGGGACTCTGGAAACACCATATATTTT	CAISRTGDSGNTIYF